Each of the 29 T cell receptor beta chains below was sequenced from the same sample in a study of graft-versus-host responses after intestinal transplantation. Antigen specificity for these receptors is unknown. Profiled with immunoSEQ multiplex PCR; TCRdb holds only in-frame clones, not every one. The sample includes roughly 69,000 clones, over 90% seen only once; the top ten take around 1.7%. The sample was unstimulated CD8+ T cells sorted from spleen or lymph node cells, taken before transplant. These receptors all come from a human donor who was the organ donor for an intestinal transplant.

The CDR3: CASSPGTKEQYF. The DNA for the CDR3 is TGTGCCAGCAGCCCCGGGACAAAAGAGCAGTACTTC. The V call is TRBV27, the J call TRBJ2-7; D may be TRBD1 (6 bases). Trimming took off 6 bases at V and 7 bases at J, with 13 bases between the two ends. This CDR3 region has 12 residues. The germline gives CDR1 MNHEY, CDR2 SMNVEV (reference sequence).

V usage is TRBV4-3 and J usage is TRBJ2-4; a possible D gene is TRBD2 (6 bases). Looked up from germline, CDR1 is LGHNA and CDR2 is YSLEER. Trimming took off 0 bases at V and 0 bases at J, with 9 bases between the two ends. The CDR3 consists of 16 residues. As DNA, the CDR3 is TGCGCCAGCAGCCAAGATCCAGCGGGAGCCAAAAACATTCAGTACTTC. Its protein is CASSQDPAGAKNIQYF.

This chain connects TRBV30 to TRBJ1-3; D remains unclear. This CDR3 is 14 amino acids long. Trimming cost V 1 base and J 0 bases, with 7 bases left between them. Germline V gives CDR1 GTSNPN, CDR2 SVGIG (reference sequence). This CDR3 is CAWSGWPSGNTIYF. CDR3 coding DNA: TGTGCCTGGAGTGGTTGGCCCTCTGGAAACACCATATATTTT.

The chain employs TRBV19 and TRBJ1-2; D gene uncertain. This CDR3 is 14 amino acids long. V dropped 8 bases and J dropped 0 bases, with 13 bases sitting between them. Looked up from germline, CDR1 is LNHDA and CDR2 is SQIVND (reference sequence). The CDR3 sequence: CASWLGDANYGYTF. CDR3 nucleotide sequence: TGTGCCAGTTGGTTGGGCGACGCTAACTATGGCTACACCTTC.

The CDR3, as DNA: TGTGCCAGCTCCCGGACAGGGGGCGTCCAAGAGACCCAGTACTTC. It yields the protein CASSRTGGVQETQYF. The chain has TRBV7-3 and TRBJ2-5; the match to TRBD1 covers 11 bases. CDR3 size: 15 residues. With V trimmed by 8 bases and J by 1 base, 6 bases remained unmatched. CDR1 SGHTA and CDR2 FQGTGA come from the germline V gene.

The rearrangement links TRBV19 to TRBJ2-1; 7 bases align to TRBD2. V lost 3 bases, J lost 7 bases, and 18 bases stayed unmatched. This CDR3 region has 18 residues. Germline V gives CDR1 LNHDA, CDR2 SQIVND (reference sequence). CDR3 protein: CASSISQEREWEKNEQFF. DNA for the CDR3: TGTGCCAGTAGTATCTCCCAGGAGCGGGAATGGGAAAAAAATGAGCAGTTCTTC.

This clone is large within its sample. The chain carries TRBV30 and TRBJ1-5; D gene unclear. Trimming stripped 3 bases from V and 9 bases from J, with 15 bases between. CDR3 size: 13 residues. Germline values: CDR1 GTSNPN, CDR2 SVGIG (reference sequence). The CDR3 spells CAWSALGVGPQHF. CDR3 in DNA: TGTGCCTGGAGCGCTCTGGGAGTAGGGCCCCAGCATTTT.

J is TRBJ1-1 and V is TRBV27; 7 positions match TRBD1. The germline gives CDR1 MNHEY, CDR2 SMNVEV (reference sequence). The junction had 4 bases not matched to a gene; V was cut back by 6 bases and J by 0 bases. The CDR3 is 14 amino acids. DNA for the CDR3: TGTGCCAGCAGAGAGGACAGGCTGAACACTGAAGCTTTCTTT. Protein product: CASREDRLNTEAFF.

The chain uses TRBV11-2 and TRBJ2-3; D unclear. Trimming left V 3 bases short and J 6 bases short, with 13 bases between. CDR1 is SGHAT, CDR2 FQNNGV, per germline. This CDR3 contains 14 residues. For the CDR3, the DNA is TGTGCCAGCAGCTTCGCGTATGCCGAGGATACGCAGTATTTT. Translating it yields CASSFAYAEDTQYF.

The V call is TRBV9, the J call TRBJ2-1; no reliable D call. The CDR3 contains 13 residues. Germline V gene lookup returns CDR1 SGDLS and CDR2 YYNGEE. The V gene lost 3 bases and the J gene lost 9 bases, with 13 bases spanning the gap. DNA of the CDR3: TGTGCCAGCAGCGAGACTGCGACCAGTGAGCAGTTCTTC. It specifies CASSETATSEQFF.

CDR3 loop: CASSEAGGADTQYF. CDR3 bases: TGTGCCAGCAGTGAAGCGGGAGGGGCAGATACGCAGTATTTT. The rearrangement joins TRBV6-4 to TRBJ2-3; the match to TRBD2 covers 10 bases. CDR1 and CDR2 (germline): MRHNA, SNTAGT. This CDR3 is 14 amino acids long. J gave up 4 bases and V 3 bases, and 1 base lay outside the gene matches.

V is TRBV4-3 and J is TRBJ1-2; TRBD1 matches 9 bases. There are 16 residues in the CDR3. CDR1 LGHNA and CDR2 YSLEER come from the germline V gene. Trimming at V came to 0 bases and at J to 6 bases, leaving 8 bases not matched to a gene. DNA of the CDR3: TGCGCCAGCAGCCAAGATTTTACAGGGGGCGTAGATGGCTACACCTTC. This sequence encodes CASSQDFTGGVDGYTF.

The chain is built from TRBV5-5 and TRBJ1-5; TRBD1 aligns across 7 bases. Germline lookup yields CDR1 SGHKS and CDR2 YYEKEE (reference sequence). The CDR3 length is 18 residues. V shed 0 bases and J 0 bases; nucleotides not matched to a gene: 9. CDR3 coding DNA: TGTGCCAGCAGCTTGGAACCTAGGACAGGTTATAGCAATCAGCCCCAGCATTTT. As protein: CASSLEPRTGYSNQPQHF.

The chain employs TRBV27 and TRBJ1-4; TRBD1 aligns across 7 bases. CDR3 length: 15 amino acids. Germline values: CDR1 MNHEY, CDR2 SMNVEV (reference sequence). The V segment lost 9 bases and the J segment 3 bases; nucleotides outside the gene matches: 10. In DNA, the CDR3 is TGTGCCAGAAGTCGACAGGGCCTACCTAATGAAAAACTGTTTTTT. As protein: CARSRQGLPNEKLFF.

The J gene is TRBJ1-1, the V gene TRBV5-4, with D maybe TRBD1 (5 bases). Trimming pared 4 bases from V and 5 bases from J, leaving 18 bases between. Germline V lookup: CDR1 SGHNT, CDR2 YYREEE (reference sequence). The CDR3 spans 15 residues. The CDR3 is CASSPQGRVETEAFF. CDR3 nucleotides: TGTGCCAGCAGCCCCCAGGGTAGGGTGGAAACTGAAGCTTTCTTT.

This clone was counted a single time. The gene calls are TRBV30 and TRBJ1-2, with 7 bases lining up with TRBD1. There are 15 residues in the CDR3. Germline values: CDR1 GTSNPN, CDR2 SVGIG (reference sequence). V lost 1 base and J lost 8; bases outside the gene matches: 13. The CDR3 DNA reads as TGTGCCTGGAGTGCCGAGACAGGGCTAGATCGGGGCTACACCTTC. This encodes CAWSAETGLDRGYTF.

This clone was seen more than once but under ten times. V usage is TRBV27 and J usage is TRBJ1-5; no definite D call. V lost 3 bases to trimming and J lost 7 bases, with 10 bases between them. Germline values: CDR1 MNHEY, CDR2 SMNVEV (reference sequence). The CDR3 spans 13 residues. The CDR3 region is CASSFQEGQPQHF. CDR3 DNA: TGTGCCAGCAGTTTTCAGGAGGGCCAGCCCCAGCATTTT.

This CDR3 reads CASSVGTSGIYTGELFF. Written as DNA, the CDR3 is TGTGCCAGCAGCGTAGGGACTAGCGGGATCTATACCGGGGAGCTGTTTTTT. The V gene is TRBV9, the J gene TRBJ2-2; TRBD2 aligns across 12 bases. The CDR3 is made up of 17 amino acids. Germline CDR1 SGDLS, CDR2 YYNGEE. V shed 0 bases and J 5 bases; nucleotides not matched to a gene: 5.

The V call is TRBV10-3, the J call TRBJ2-3; a weak D match, TRBD1 (6 bases). Germline V gene data show CDR1 as ENHRY and CDR2 as SYGVKD. Trimming removed 1 base from V and 4 bases from J, with 15 bases in between. This CDR3 is built from 16 residues. The CDR3 sequence: CAISEFRTVVADTQYF. Written as DNA, the CDR3 is TGTGCCATCAGTGAGTTTAGGACAGTCGTGGCAGATACGCAGTATTTT.

The rearrangement uses TRBV9 and TRBJ2-1; 7 nucleotides agree with TRBD1. CDR1 and CDR2 from the germline V gene are SGDLS and YYNGEE. The ends lost 3 bases at V and 9 bases at J; junction bases unmatched: 6. The length of the CDR3 is 13 residues. This chain's CDR3 is CASSGDRDGEQFF. The CDR3 bases are TGTGCCAGCAGCGGCGACAGGGACGGTGAGCAGTTCTTC.

This clone was counted between two and nine times. The chain joins TRBV6-1 to TRBJ2-7, with D maybe TRBD1 (6 bases). CDR3 length: 14 residues. Trimming removed 10 bases from V and 3 bases from J, with 19 bases in between. CDR1 and CDR2 (germline): MNHNS, SASEGT. Here the CDR3 reads CATKRGSDNYEQYF. The CDR3 DNA reads TGTGCCACCAAGAGGGGGTCCGACAACTACGAGCAGTACTTC.

This chain links TRBV11-1 with TRBJ2-7; D is unclear. Trimming left V 2 bases short and J 5 bases short, with 7 bases between. Germline assignment: CDR1 SGHAT and CDR2 FQDESV (reference sequence). There are 12 residues in the CDR3. The CDR3: CASSLRGDEQYF. CDR3 DNA sequence: TGTGCCAGCAGCTTACGAGGCGACGAGCAGTACTTC.

CDR3 amino acids: CASSQVLAGYEQYF. CDR3 sequence (DNA): TGTGCCAGCAGCCAAGTTCTAGCGGGCTACGAGCAGTACTTC. The chain uses TRBV4-2 and TRBJ2-7; 8 nucleotides agree with TRBD2. V lost 1 base to trimming and J lost 3 bases; unmatched junction nucleotides: 2. The CDR3 has 14 residues. Germline V gene data show CDR1 as LGHNA and CDR2 as YNFKEQ.

Details on this clone: A read error may produce the germline difference seen at one junction end. The chain combines TRBV28 with TRBJ2-1; a possible D gene is TRBD2 (5 bases). Per germline, CDR1 MDHEN and CDR2 SYDVKM. There are 14 residues in the CDR3. The CDR3 sequence: CASMRSHYVDYFVF. CDR3 DNA: TGTGCCAGCATGAGATCCCACTACGTCGACTACTTCGTCTTC.

The chain links TRBV27 to TRBJ2-2; D not resolved. The CDR3 sequence is 17 residues long. Germline values: CDR1 MNHEY, CDR2 SMNVEV (reference sequence). Trimming shortened V by 1 base and J by 2 bases, and 14 bases separated the two germline ends. The CDR3 protein is CASSLWQTRLNTGELFF. As DNA, the CDR3 is TGTGCCAGCAGTTTATGGCAGACGAGACTTAACACCGGGGAGCTGTTTTTT.

J is TRBJ2-2 and V is TRBV5-3; TRBD2 agrees at 7 bases. TRBV5-3 is annotated as an ORF whose role is uncertain. The CDR3 spans 15 residues. V dropped 7 bases and J dropped 5; count of bases not matched to a gene: 11. This chain's CDR3 is CARGWAGVRTGELFF. CDR3 in DNA: TGTGCCAGAGGCTGGGCGGGAGTAAGAACCGGGGAGCTGTTTTTT.

The genes are TRBV11-2 and TRBJ1-2, with D hard to call. Trimming took 5 bases from V and 8 from J, leaving 12 bases between them. Germline V gives CDR1 SGHAT, CDR2 FQNNGV. The CDR3 consists of 12 residues. The chain's CDR3 is CASSPPGLGYTF. CDR3 sequence (DNA): TGTGCCAGCAGCCCCCCGGGATTAGGCTACACCTTC.

This clone was observed once. In nucleotides, the CDR3 is TGTGCCAGCAGCTTAACAGGGGGCTCCTACAATGAGCAGTTCTTC. This encodes CASSLTGGSYNEQFF. The rearrangement joins TRBV7-3 to TRBJ2-1; tentatively, D is TRBD1 (6 bases). In germline, CDR1 is SGHTA, CDR2 FQGTGA. Trimming took 0 bases from V and 0 from J, leaving 6 bases between them. CDR3 length: 15 residues.

This clone was observed once. The chain couples TRBV19 to TRBJ2-3; 11 bases line up with TRBD2. This CDR3 has 14 amino acids. The V gene end was trimmed by 3 bases and the J gene end by 5 bases; junction bases not matched to a gene: 1. The germline V gene has CDR1 LNHDA and CDR2 SQIVND (reference sequence). CDR3 in amino acids: CASSISGGGDTQYF. The DNA of the CDR3 is TGTGCCAGTAGTATTAGCGGGGGGGGAGATACGCAGTATTTT.